This TCR beta chain was obtained from a study of blood T cell repertoires in COVID-19. About the research overall: Sources were T cells, B-cell-depleted T cells, or PBMCs; the material itself was cDNA or gDNA.

Profiled with immunoSEQ multiplex PCR; TCRdb holds only in-frame clones, not every one. The sample has some 100,000 clones; about 90% are singletons. The sample consisted of peripheral blood. This clonotype was sampled from a human donor with active COVID-19. The donor label of this sample is uncertain.

The CDR3 region has the DNA TGTGCCAGCAGCTCCCCGTCTAGCGGGGGGGATACGCAGTATTTT. Translation gives CASSSPSSGGDTQYF. The chain links TRBV7-2 to TRBJ2-3; 11 bases align to TRBD2. The CDR3 covers 15 residues. Germline V gene data show CDR1 as SGHTA and CDR2 as FQGNSA. The junction had 6 bases not matched to a gene; V was cut back by 4 bases and J by 6 bases.